This T cell receptor beta chain was retrieved from a study of yellow fever vaccine responses in identical twins. Overall study results and limits: Twins' vaccine T cell response reportedly seemed partly convergent, partly personalized.

TCRdb processed the RT-PCR reads anew with MiXCR; each CDR3 protein has one entry. The data contain approximately 10,000 distinct CDR3 sequences, over 75% of them seen just once; the ten biggest clones take up roughly 7%. A remark on this clonotype: What it binds is not known.

The origin of this receptor is a woman between 18 and 29 years old who received the yellow fever vaccine. Sequences were derived from T cells from blood (PBMCs), unsorted or a sorted subset (not recorded which), sampled before or after yellow fever vaccination (not recorded which).

CDR3 protein: CASSFGQPQVLTF. The DNA of the CDR3 is TGTGCCAGCAGCTTTGGACAGCCCCAGGTCCTGACTTTC. The chain has TRBV5-6 and TRBJ2-6, with D possibly TRBD1 on 6 matching bases. This CDR3 is built from 13 residues. CDR1 and CDR2 from the germline V gene are SGHDT and YYEEEE. Trimming pared 2 bases from V and 13 bases from J, leaving 13 bases between.